Listed here are 9 T cell receptor beta chains from one sample, sequenced in a study of blood T cell repertoires in COVID-19 (TCRdb year 2020). Libraries came from the immunoSEQ multiplex PCR assay. Held by TCRdb, this immuneACCESS table contains in-frame sequences only and omits some clones. Under half of the omission traces to an unresolved V gene where checked; the cause of the rest is unknown. Present in this sample are roughly 87,000 clones, approximately 83% of which were seen just once. In total, the top ten clones hold more than 2% of the sample. What was sequenced was peripheral blood. All receptors derive from a woman between 65 and 79 years old with acute or convalescent COVID-19.

The rearrangement uses TRBV7-3 and TRBJ2-7; D is possibly TRBD2 (6 bases). CDR3 length: 13 residues. Germline V CDR1 and CDR2: SGHTA, FQGTGA. V was cut by 8 bases and J by 3 bases, with 14 bases left in between. In DNA form, the CDR3 reads TGTGCCAGCTCCAAGGTAGCGGACTACGAGCAGTACTTC. Protein: CASSKVADYEQYF.

The V gene is TRBV7-9, the J gene TRBJ2-7, with D possibly matching TRBD2 (6 bases). CDR3 length equals 12 residues. Germline CDR1 reads SEHNR; CDR2 reads FQNEAQ (reference sequence). V lost 5 bases to trimming and J lost 12 bases, with 17 bases between them. The CDR3 DNA is TGTGCCAGCAGCGCCTCGGGAGTAATGCTGTACTTC. Translation: CASSASGVMLYF.

The chain couples TRBV19 to TRBJ1-1, with D hard to call. The CDR3 is 18 residues long. The germline V and J ends were trimmed by 4 bases and 4 bases, with 25 bases remaining between them. Germline CDR1 is LNHDA and CDR2 is SQIVND (reference sequence). The CDR3 loop reads CASSNPTFRAARITEAFF. For the CDR3, the DNA is TGTGCCAGTAGTAACCCAACCTTCCGAGCCGCGAGGATCACTGAAGCTTTCTTT. The whole variable domain, remainder taken from reference TRBV19 and TRBJ1-1, is DGGITQSPKYLFRKEGQNVTLSCEQNLNHDAMYWYRQDPGQGLRLIYYSQIVNDFQKGDIAEGYSVSREKKESFPLTVTSAQKNPTAFYLCASSNPTFRAARITEAFFGQGTRLTVV.

As DNA, the CDR3 is TGTGCCAGTACCGCCCGCCCGGGACAGGGGGCAAGTCAGGATGGCTACACCTTC. Its protein is CASTARPGQGASQDGYTF. The chain employs TRBV19 and TRBJ1-2; TRBD1 matches at 12 bases. There are 18 residues in the CDR3. The germline gives CDR1 LNHDA, CDR2 SQIVND (reference sequence). The ends lost 7 bases at V and 6 bases at J; junction bases unmatched: 18. The full variable domain, with the rest looked up from reference TRBV19 and TRBJ1-2, is DGGITQSPKYLFRKEGQNVTLSCEQNLNHDAMYWYRQDPGQGLRLIYYSQIVNDFQKGDIAEGYSVSREKKESFPLTVTSAQKNPTAFYLCASTARPGQGASQDGYTFGSGTRLTVV.

This chain joins TRBV5-1 and TRBJ1-5; D is unclear. The germline gives CDR1 SGHRS, CDR2 YFSETQ. CDR3 length: 13 residues. The V gene lost 2 bases and the J gene lost 3 bases, with 6 bases spanning the gap. The CDR3 DNA is TGCGCCAGCAGCTTTGGCAACAATCAGCCCCAGCATTTT. As protein: CASSFGNNQPQHF.

The V gene is TRBV19, the J gene TRBJ1-5, with a weak D call TRBD1 (5 bases). Germline CDR1 LNHDA, CDR2 SQIVND (reference sequence). This CDR3 is 14 amino acids long. Trimming shortened V by 4 bases and J by 5 bases, and 12 bases separated the two germline ends. The CDR3 nucleotides read TGTGCCAGTAGTAGCGGGACGAGGGATCAGCCCCAGCATTTT. Protein product: CASSSGTRDQPQHF.

The genes are TRBV14 and TRBJ2-5, with a possible D match to TRBD2 (6 bases). This CDR3 comprises 13 residues. Trimming took off 5 bases at V and 5 bases at J, with 12 bases between the two ends. Germline-derived CDR1 and CDR2 are SGHDN and FVKESK. CDR3 sequence (DNA): TGTGCCAGCAGCGTAGGGAGGCGTGAGACCCAGTACTTC. Protein sequence: CASSVGRRETQYF.

The chain uses TRBV10-3 and TRBJ1-3; 7 bases are shared with TRBD1. This CDR3 is built from 13 residues. Germline trimming cut 6 bases from V and 3 bases from J; bases unmatched to any gene: 2. CDR1 is ENHRY and CDR2 is SYGVKD in the germline V gene. Here the CDR3 DNA reads TGTGCCATCAGAGGGACAGTTGGAAACACCATATATTTT. Translated, it gives CAIRGTVGNTIYF.

The rearrangement links TRBV7-9 to TRBJ2-7; D possibly corresponds to TRBD1 (6 bases). Trimming pared 5 bases from V and 0 bases from J, leaving 17 bases between. Germline lookup yields CDR1 SEHNR and CDR2 FQNEAQ (reference sequence). The CDR3 is 16 amino acids. CDR3 sequence: CASSRKGGSRSYEQYF. In nucleotides, the CDR3 is TGTGCCAGCAGCCGGAAAGGGGGTTCTCGCTCCTACGAGCAGTACTTC.